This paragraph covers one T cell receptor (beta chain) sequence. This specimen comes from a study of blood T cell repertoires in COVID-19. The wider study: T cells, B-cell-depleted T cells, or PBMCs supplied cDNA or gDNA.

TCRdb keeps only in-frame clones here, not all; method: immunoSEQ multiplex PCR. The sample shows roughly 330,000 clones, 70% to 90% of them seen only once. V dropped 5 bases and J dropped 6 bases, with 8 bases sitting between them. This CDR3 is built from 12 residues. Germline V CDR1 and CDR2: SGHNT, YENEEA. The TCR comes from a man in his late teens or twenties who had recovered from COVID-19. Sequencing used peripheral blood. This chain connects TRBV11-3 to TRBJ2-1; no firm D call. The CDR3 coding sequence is TGTGCCAGCAGCCCCGGCGGCAATGAGCAGTTCTTC. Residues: CASSPGGNEQFF.